Ten or more counts support the clone carrying this T cell receptor beta chain. The antigen is not known. This sample is part of a study of post-analysis software for immune sequencing data. Across the study: Secondary progressive, relapsing-remitting and progressive-relapsing multiple sclerosis were among the included disease courses.

Findings of the study overall: Diversity measured as normalized Chao1 was significantly lower in multiple sclerosis patients than in controls. Co-batched samples clustered tightly together by F measure. The study found TRBV5-6, TRBV5-1 and TRBV20-1 among five TRBV segments more frequent in patients than controls.

Prepared TCR beta cDNA libraries contained unique molecular identifiers. TCRdb redid the calling of the PCR reads with MiXCR, one entry per CDR3 protein. The data show about 460,000 distinct CDR3 sequences, around 40% seen once. The CDR3 consists of 15 residues. The J segment lost 8 bases and the V segment lost 0 bases, leaving 5 bases of the junction unmatched. Germline values: CDR1 ENHRY, CDR2 SYGVKD. The clonotype originates from a girl between 10 and 17 years old with multiple sclerosis. V and J are TRBV10-3 and TRBJ2-1, with 9 bases identical to TRBD1. What was sequenced was blood. The CDR3, as DNA: TGTGCCATCAGTGAGTCGGGACAGGGACAACATGAGCAGTTCTTC. It yields the protein CAISESGQGQHEQFF.